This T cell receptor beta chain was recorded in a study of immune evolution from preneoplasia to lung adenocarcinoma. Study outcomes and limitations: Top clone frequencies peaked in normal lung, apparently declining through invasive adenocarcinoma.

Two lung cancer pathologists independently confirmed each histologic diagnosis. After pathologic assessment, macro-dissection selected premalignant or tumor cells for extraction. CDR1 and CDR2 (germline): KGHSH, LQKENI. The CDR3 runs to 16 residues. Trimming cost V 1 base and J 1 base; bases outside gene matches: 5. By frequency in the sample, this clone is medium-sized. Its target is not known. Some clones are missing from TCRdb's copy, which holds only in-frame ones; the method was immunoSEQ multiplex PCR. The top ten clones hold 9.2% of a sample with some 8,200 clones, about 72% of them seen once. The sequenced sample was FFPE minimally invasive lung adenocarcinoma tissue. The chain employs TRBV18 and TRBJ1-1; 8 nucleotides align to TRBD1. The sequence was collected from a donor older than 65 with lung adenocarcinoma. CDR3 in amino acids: CASSPLQGAGNTEAFF. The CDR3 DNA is TGTGCCAGCTCACCACTCCAGGGGGCCGGGAACACTGAAGCTTTCTTT.